This T cell receptor beta chain is from a study of blood T cell repertoires in COVID-19. Study information: In each case, the material was cDNA or gDNA derived from T cells, B-cell-depleted T cells, or PBMCs.

Participants were aged about 18 to 90 years, lived in under 25 US areas, and enrolled virtually. Repertoires were generated with immunoSEQ multiplex PCR, while TCRdb's copy carries only in-frame clones and drops some. The repertoire holds about 400,000 clones, with 70% to 90% as singletons. The V gene lost 4 bases and the J gene lost 2 bases, with 10 bases spanning the gap. The CDR3 loop spans 14 amino acids. Germline V gives CDR1 LNHDA, CDR2 SQIVND (reference sequence). Input material: PBMCs or T cells enriched from blood (not recorded which). This receptor was identified in a woman aged 18 to 35 with acute COVID-19. The gene calls are TRBV19 and TRBJ2-3; the D gene is possibly TRBD2 (6 bases). In DNA form, the CDR3 reads TGTGCCAGTAGTAGGGGACTGATCACAGATACGCAGTATTTT. Its translation is CASSRGLITDTQYF.